This T cell receptor (beta chain) was identified in a study of blood T cell repertoires in COVID-19. For the study at large: Acute and convalescent COVID-19 specimens originated in the United States, Italy and Spain. Sources were T cells, B-cell-depleted T cells, or PBMCs; the material itself was cDNA or gDNA.

The CDR3 is made up of 16 amino acids. Per the germline V gene, CDR1 is SEHNR and CDR2 is FQNEAQ (reference sequence). V shed 5 bases and J shed 0 bases, with 13 bases lying between them. Authors' methods: Nucleated cell counts were estimated from reference gene primer amplification. Sequencing used immunoSEQ multiplex PCR; TCRdb keeps in-frame clones, though not all of them. V, J and clone size reflect that table, while D and trimming were determined from the DNA. The sample consists of 150,000 to 200,000 clones, around 81% of them appearing once. The material sequenced was peripheral blood. The chain couples TRBV7-9 to TRBJ2-2; the D gene is possibly TRBD1 (6 bases). The clonotype comes from a man in his sixties with active or convalescent COVID-19. CDR3 DNA sequence: TGTGCCAGCAGCCAGGGACAACCCGCGAACACCGGGGAGCTGTTTTTT. Translation gives CASSQGQPANTGELFF.